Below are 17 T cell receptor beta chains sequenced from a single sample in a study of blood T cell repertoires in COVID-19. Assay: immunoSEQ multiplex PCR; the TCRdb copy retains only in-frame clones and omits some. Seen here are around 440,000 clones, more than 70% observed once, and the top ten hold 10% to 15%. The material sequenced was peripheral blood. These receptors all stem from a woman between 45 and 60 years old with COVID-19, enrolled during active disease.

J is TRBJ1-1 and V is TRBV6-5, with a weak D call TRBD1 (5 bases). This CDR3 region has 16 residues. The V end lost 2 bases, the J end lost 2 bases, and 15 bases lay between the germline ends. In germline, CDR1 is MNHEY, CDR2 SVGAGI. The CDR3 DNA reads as TGTGCCAGCAGTTACGTATCAAGGGGAAGAAACACTGAAGCTTTCTTT. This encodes CASSYVSRGRNTEAFF.

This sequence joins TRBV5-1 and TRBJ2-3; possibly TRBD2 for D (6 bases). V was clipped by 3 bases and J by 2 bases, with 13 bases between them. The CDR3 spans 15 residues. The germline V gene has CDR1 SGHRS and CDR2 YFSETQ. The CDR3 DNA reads TGCGCCAGCAGCTCAACCACACTAGCCACAGATACGCAGTATTTT. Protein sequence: CASSSTTLATDTQYF.

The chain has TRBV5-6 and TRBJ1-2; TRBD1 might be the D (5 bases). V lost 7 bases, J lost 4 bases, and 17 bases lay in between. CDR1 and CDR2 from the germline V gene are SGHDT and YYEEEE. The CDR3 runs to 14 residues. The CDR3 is CASRHGGGSYGYTF. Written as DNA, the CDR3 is TGTGCCAGCCGCCATGGGGGGGGAAGCTATGGCTACACCTTC.

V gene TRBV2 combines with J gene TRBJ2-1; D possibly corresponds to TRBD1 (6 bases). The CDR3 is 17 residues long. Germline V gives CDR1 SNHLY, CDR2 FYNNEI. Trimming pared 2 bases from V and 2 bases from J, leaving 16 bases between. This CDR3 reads CASSELPGQRTYNEQFF. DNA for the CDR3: TGTGCCAGCAGTGAACTCCCGGGACAACGGACCTACAATGAGCAGTTCTTC.

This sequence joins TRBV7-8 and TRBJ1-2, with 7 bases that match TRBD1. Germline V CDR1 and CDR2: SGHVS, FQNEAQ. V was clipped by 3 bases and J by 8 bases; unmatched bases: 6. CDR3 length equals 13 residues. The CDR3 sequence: CASSFRTGKGYTF. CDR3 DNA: TGTGCCAGCAGCTTCAGGACAGGAAAAGGCTACACCTTC.

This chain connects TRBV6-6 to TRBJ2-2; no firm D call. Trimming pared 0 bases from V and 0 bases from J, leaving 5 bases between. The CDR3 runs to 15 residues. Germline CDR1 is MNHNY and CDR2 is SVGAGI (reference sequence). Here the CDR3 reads CASSYSSPNTGELFF. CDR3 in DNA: TGTGCCAGCAGTTACTCGAGCCCGAACACCGGGGAGCTGTTTTTT.

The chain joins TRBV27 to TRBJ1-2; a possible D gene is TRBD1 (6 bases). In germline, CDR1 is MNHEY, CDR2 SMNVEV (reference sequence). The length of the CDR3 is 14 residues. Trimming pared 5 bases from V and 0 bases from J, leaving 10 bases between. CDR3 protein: CASSPGAANYGYTF. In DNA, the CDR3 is TGTGCCAGCAGTCCAGGGGCCGCTAACTATGGCTACACCTTC.

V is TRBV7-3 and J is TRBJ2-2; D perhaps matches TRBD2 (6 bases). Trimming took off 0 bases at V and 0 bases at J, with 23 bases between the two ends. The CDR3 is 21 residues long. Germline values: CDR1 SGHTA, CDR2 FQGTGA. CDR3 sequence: CASSLTSYEEGSPTNTGELFF. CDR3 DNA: TGTGCCAGCAGCTTAACGAGTTATGAGGAGGGATCTCCCACGAACACCGGGGAGCTGTTTTTT.

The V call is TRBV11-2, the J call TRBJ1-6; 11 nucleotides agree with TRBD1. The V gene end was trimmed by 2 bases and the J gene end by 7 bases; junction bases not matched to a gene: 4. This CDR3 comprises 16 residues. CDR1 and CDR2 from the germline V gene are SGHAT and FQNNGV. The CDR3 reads CASSLSGQGGNSPLHF. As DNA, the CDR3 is TGTGCCAGCAGCTTATCGGGACAGGGGGGGAATTCACCCCTCCACTTT. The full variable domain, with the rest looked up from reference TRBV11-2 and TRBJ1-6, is EAGVAQSPRYKIIEKRQSVAFWCNPISGHATLYWYQQILGQGPKLLIQFQNNGVVDDSQLPKDRFSAERLKGVDSTLKIQPAKLEDSAVYLCASSLSGQGGNSPLHFGNGTRLTVT.

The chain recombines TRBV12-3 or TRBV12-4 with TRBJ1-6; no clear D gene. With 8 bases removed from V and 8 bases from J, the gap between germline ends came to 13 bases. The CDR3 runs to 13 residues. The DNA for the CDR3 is TGTGCCAGCGGATACAGTCTCGATTCACCCCTCCACTTT. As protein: CASGYSLDSPLHF.

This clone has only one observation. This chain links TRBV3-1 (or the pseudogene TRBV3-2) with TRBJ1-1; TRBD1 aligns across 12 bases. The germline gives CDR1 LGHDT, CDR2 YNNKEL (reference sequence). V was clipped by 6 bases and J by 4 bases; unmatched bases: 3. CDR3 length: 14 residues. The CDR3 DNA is TGTGCCAGCAGTGGGACAGGGGGCGTCACTGAAGCTTTCTTT. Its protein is CASSGTGGVTEAFF.

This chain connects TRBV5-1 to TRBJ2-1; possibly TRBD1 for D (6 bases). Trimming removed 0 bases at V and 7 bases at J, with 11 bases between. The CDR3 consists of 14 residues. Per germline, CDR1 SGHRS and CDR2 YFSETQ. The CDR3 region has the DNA TGCGCCAGCAGCTTGGCCACAGGGAGTAATGAGCAGTTCTTC. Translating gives CASSLATGSNEQFF.

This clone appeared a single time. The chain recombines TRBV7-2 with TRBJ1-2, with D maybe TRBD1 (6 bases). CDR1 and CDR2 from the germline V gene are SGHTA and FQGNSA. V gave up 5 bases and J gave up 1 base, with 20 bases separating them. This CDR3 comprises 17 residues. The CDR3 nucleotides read TGTGCCAGCAGCCTCGGAGGACAGTTAAAACTTAACTATGGCTACACCTTC. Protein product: CASSLGGQLKLNYGYTF.

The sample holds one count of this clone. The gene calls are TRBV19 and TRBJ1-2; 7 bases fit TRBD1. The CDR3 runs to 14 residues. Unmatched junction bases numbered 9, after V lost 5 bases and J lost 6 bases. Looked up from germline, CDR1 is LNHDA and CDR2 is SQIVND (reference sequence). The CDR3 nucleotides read TGTGCCAGTAGTGCAGCCAGGGACAGCGATGGCTACACCTTC. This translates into CASSAARDSDGYTF.

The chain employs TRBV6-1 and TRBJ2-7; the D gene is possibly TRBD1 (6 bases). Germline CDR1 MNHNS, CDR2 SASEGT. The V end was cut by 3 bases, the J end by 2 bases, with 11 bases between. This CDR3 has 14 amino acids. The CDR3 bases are TGTGCCAGCAGTGATAGGGACACAGCCTACGAGCAGTACTTC. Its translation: CASSDRDTAYEQYF.

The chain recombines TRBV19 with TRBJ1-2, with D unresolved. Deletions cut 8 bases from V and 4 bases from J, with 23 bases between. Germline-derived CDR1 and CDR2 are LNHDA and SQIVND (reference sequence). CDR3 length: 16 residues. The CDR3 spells CASVPLVAGESYGYTF. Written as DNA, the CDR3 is TGTGCCAGTGTCCCCCTCGTAGCGGGCGAGTCCTATGGCTACACCTTC. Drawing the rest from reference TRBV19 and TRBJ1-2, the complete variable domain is DGGITQSPKYLFRKEGQNVTLSCEQNLNHDAMYWYRQDPGQGLRLIYYSQIVNDFQKGDIAEGYSVSREKKESFPLTVTSAQKNPTAFYLCASVPLVAGESYGYTFGSGTRLTVV.

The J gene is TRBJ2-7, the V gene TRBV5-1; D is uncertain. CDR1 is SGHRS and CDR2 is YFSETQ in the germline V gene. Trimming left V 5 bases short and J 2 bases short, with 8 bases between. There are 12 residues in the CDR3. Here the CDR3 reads CASRPDTYEQYF. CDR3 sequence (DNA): TGCGCCAGCAGGCCTGACACCTACGAGCAGTACTTC.